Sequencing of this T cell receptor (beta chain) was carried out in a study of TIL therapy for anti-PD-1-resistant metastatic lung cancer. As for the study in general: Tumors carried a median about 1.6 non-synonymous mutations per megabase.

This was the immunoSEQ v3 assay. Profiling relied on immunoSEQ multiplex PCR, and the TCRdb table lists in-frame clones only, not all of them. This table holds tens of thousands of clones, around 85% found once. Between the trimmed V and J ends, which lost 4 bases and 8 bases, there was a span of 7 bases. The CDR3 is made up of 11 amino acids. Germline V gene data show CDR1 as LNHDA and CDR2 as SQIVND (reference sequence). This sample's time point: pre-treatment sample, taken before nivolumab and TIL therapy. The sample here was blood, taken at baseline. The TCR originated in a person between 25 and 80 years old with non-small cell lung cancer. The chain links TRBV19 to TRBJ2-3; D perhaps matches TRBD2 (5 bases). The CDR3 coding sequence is TGTGCCAGTAGTAAAGGGAGTACGCAGTATTTT. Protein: CASSKGSTQYF.